Sequencing of this T cell receptor (beta chain) was carried out in a study of regulatory T cells in long-lasting Graves disease. Turning to the study itself: Patients with new Graves' disease had used antithyroid drugs below 3 months. Findings of the study overall: Whereas new patients shared 970 or so public clonotypes, persistent patients shared more, at under 3,500.

Assembly of TCR beta libraries relied on iRepertoire HTBI primers together with Arm-PCR of CDR3 regions. TCRdb redid the calling of the multiplex PCR reads with MiXCR, one entry per CDR3 protein. This sample has hundreds of thousands of distinct CDR3 sequences, with about 16% found just once. At least ten counts were recorded for this clonotype. Its antigen is as yet unknown. Germline-derived CDR1 and CDR2 are SNHLY and FYNNEI. Trimming at V came to 6 bases and at J to 5 bases, leaving 14 bases not matched to a gene. The CDR3 has 16 amino acids. The time point is: newly diagnosed GD, antithyroid drugs for less than 3 months. From PBMCs, RNA was extracted and then used to make the TCR library. This sample was shared with a second study, whose subject was T cells in Graves' hyperthyroidism and ophthalmopathy. That source adds: The model forecast ophthalmopathy, anticipating it by a median about 6.5 months before onset.

The clonotype originates from a woman aged 30 to 39 with Graves disease. V gene TRBV2 combines with J gene TRBJ2-7; the match to TRBD2 covers 9 bases. This specimen was peripheral blood mononuclear cells (PBMCs), taken at new diagnosis, from a patient treated with antithyroid drugs. CDR3 DNA: TGTGCCAGCAGCAGGGCCGAGGGCGGGAGGGCCAACGAGCAGTACTTC. The encoded protein is CASSRAEGGRANEQYF.